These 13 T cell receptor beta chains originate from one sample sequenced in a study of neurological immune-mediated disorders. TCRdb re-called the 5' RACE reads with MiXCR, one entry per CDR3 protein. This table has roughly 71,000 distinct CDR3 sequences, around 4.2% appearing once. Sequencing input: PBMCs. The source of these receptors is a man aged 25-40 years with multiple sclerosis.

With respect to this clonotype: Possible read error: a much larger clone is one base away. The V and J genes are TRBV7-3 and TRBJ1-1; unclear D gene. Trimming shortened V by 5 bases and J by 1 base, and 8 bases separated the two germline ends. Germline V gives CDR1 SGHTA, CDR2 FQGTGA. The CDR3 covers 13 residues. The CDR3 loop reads CASSQSANTEAFF. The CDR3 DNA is TGTGCCAGCAGCCAATCCGCGAACACTGAAGCTTTCTTT. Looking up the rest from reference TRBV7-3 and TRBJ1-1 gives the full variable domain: GAGVSQTPSNKVTEKGKYVELRCDPISGHTALYWYRQSLGQGPEFLIYFQGTGAADDSGLPNDRFFAVRPEGSVSTLKIQRTERGDSAVYLCASSQSANTEAFFGQGTRLTVV.

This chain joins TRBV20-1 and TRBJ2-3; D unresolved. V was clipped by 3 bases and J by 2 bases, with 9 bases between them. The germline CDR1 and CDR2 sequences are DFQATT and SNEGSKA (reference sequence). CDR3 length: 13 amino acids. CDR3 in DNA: TGCAGTGCTAGGGGCGGAAACACAGATACGCAGTATTTT. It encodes CSARGGNTDTQYF.

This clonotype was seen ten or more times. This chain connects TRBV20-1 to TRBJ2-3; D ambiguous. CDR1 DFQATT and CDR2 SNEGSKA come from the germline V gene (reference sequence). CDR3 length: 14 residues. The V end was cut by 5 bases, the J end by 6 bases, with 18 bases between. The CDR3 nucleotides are TGCAGTGCTGGACGGAAACCGGCCGGGGATACGCAGTATTTT. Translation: CSAGRKPAGDTQYF.

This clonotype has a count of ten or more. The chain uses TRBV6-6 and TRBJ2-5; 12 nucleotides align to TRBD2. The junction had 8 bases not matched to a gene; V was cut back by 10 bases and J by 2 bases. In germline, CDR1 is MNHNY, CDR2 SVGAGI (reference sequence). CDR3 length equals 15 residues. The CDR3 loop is CATATSGGRQETQYF. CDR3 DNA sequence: TGTGCCACGGCCACTAGCGGGGGGCGGCAAGAGACCCAGTACTTC.

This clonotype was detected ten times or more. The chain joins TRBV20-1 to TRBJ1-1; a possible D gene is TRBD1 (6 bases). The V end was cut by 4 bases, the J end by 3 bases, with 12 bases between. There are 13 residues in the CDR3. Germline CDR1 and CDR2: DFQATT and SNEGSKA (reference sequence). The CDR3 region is CSAMEDRYTEAFF. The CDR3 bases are TGCAGTGCTATGGAGGACAGATACACTGAAGCTTTCTTT.

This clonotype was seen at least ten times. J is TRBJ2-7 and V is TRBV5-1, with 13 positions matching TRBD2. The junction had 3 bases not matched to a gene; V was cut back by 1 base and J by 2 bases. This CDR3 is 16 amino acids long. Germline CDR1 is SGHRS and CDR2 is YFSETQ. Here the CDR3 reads CASSLSTSGGAYEQYF. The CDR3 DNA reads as TGCGCCAGCAGCTTGTCTACTAGCGGGGGGGCCTACGAGCAGTACTTC. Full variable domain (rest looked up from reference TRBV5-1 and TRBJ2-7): KAGVTQTPRYLIKTRGQQVTLSCSPISGHRSVSWYQQTPGQGLQFLFEYFSETQRNKGNFPGRFSGRQFSNSRSEMNVSTLELGDSALYLCASSLSTSGGAYEQYFGPGTRLTVT.

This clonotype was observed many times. CDR3 loop: CASSFGETQYF. CDR3 nucleotide sequence: TGTGCCAGCAGCTTTGGGGAGACCCAGTACTTC. The chain combines TRBV7-2 with TRBJ2-5; unclear D gene. The CDR3 sequence is 11 residues long. Germline values: CDR1 SGHTA, CDR2 FQGNSA. V was cut by 3 bases and J by 5 bases, with 4 bases left in between.

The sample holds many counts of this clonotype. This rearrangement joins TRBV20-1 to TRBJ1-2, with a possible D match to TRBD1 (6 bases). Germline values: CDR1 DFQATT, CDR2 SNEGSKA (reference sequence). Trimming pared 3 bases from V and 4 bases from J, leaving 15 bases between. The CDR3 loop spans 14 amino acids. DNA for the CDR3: TGCAGTGCTAGTCCCAGGGGCGGTGTCTATGGCTACACCTTC. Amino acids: CSASPRGGVYGYTF.

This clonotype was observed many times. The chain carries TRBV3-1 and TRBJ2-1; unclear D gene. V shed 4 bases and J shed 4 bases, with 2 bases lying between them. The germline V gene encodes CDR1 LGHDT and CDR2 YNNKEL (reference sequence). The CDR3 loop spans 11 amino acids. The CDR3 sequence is CASSLYNEQFF. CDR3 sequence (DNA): TGTGCCAGCAGCCTATACAATGAGCAGTTCTTC.

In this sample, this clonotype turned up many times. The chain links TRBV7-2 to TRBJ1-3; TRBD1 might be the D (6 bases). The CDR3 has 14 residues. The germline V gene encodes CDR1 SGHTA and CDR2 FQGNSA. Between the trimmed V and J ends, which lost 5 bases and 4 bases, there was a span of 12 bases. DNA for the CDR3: TGTGCCAGCAGCCAAACAGGGTGGGGAAACACCATATATTTT. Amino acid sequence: CASSQTGWGNTIYF.

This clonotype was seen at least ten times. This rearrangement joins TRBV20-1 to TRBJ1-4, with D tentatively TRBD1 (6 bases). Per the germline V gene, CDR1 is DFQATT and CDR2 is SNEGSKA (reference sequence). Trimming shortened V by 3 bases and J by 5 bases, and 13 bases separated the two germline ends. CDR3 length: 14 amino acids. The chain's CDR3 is CSASRGGLNEKLFF. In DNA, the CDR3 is TGCAGTGCTAGTAGAGGGGGATTGAATGAAAAACTGTTTTTT.

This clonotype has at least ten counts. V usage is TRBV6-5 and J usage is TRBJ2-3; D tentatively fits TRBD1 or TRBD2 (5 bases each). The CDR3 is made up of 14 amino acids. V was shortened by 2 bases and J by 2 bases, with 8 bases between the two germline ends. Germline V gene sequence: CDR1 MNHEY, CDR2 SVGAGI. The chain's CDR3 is CASSYRDDTDTQYF. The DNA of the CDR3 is TGTGCCAGCAGTTACCGGGACGACACAGATACGCAGTATTTT.

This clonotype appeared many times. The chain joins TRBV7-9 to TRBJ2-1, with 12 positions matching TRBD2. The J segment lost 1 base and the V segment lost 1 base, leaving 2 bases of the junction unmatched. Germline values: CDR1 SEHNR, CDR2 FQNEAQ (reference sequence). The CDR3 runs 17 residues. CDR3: CASSLGGTSGSYNEQFF. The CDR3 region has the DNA TGTGCCAGCAGCTTAGGGGGGACTAGCGGGTCCTACAATGAGCAGTTCTTC.